This T cell receptor (beta chain) comes out of a study of blood T cell repertoires in COVID-19. Study at large: Donors in the United States, Italy and Spain gave samples during acute or convalescent COVID-19. The analysed material was cDNA or gDNA that came from T cells, B-cell-depleted T cells, or PBMCs.

The CDR3 is 12 amino acids. The V end lost 5 bases, the J end lost 4 bases, and 8 bases lay between the germline ends. Germline CDR1 and CDR2: SEHNR and FQNEAQ (reference sequence). In the original analysis: Reference gene primer amplification yielded estimated nucleated cell counts. This table comes from immunoSEQ multiplex PCR, and its TCRdb copy is limited to in-frame clones, with some not included. The DNA gave D and trimming, while V, J and clone size come from that table. The sample yields 260,000 or so clones, roughly 84% seen once. The TCR originated in a human donor in a cohort sampled during active COVID-19. The rearrangement joins TRBV7-9 to TRBJ2-5; D is uncertain. Specimen: peripheral blood. The CDR3 is CASSARSETQYF. The CDR3 coding sequence is TGTGCCAGCAGCGCCAGGTCAGAGACCCAGTACTTC. The variable domain in full, completed from reference TRBV7-9 and TRBJ2-5, reads DTGVSQNPRHKITKRGQNVTFRCDPISEHNRLYWYRQTLGQGPEFLTYFQNEAQLEKSRLLSDRFSAERPKGSFSTLEIQRTEQGDSAMYLCASSARSETQYFGPGTRLLVL.